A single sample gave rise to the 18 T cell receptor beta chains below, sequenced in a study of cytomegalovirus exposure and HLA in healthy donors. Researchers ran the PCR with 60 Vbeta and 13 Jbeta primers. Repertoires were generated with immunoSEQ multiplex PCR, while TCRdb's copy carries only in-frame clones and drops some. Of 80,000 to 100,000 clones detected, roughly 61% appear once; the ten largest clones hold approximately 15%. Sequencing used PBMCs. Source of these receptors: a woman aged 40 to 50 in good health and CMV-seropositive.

CDR3 amino acids: CAIGRLGETQYF. The CDR3 coding sequence is TGTGCCATCGGCAGGCTGGGAGAGACCCAGTACTTC. The V and J genes are TRBV10-3 and TRBJ2-5; D remains ambiguous. The CDR3 is 12 amino acids. V was trimmed by 8 bases and J by 4 bases, leaving 11 bases between them. Germline V CDR1 and CDR2: ENHRY, SYGVKD.

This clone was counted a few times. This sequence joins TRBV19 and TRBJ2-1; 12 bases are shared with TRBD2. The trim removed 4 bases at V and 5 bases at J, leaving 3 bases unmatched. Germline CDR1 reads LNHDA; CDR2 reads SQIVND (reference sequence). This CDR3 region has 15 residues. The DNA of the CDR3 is TGTGCCAGTAGTAGCGGACTAGCGGGGAACAATGAGCAGTTCTTC. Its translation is CASSSGLAGNNEQFF.

CDR3 sequence (DNA): TGCGCCAGCAGCTTAACAGGGGGATACGATCAGCCCCAGCATTTT. Amino acids: CASSLTGGYDQPQHF. The V call is TRBV5-1, the J call TRBJ1-5; 8 nucleotides agree with TRBD1. The CDR3 sequence is 15 residues long. Per germline, CDR1 SGHRS and CDR2 YFSETQ. V lost 2 bases and J lost 5; bases outside the gene matches: 6.

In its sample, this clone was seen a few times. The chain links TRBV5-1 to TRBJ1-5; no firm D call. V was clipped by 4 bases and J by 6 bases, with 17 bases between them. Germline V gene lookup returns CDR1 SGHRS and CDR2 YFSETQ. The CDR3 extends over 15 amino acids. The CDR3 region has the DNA TGCGCCAGCAGCCCCGGGGATTCGAAAGCTCAGCCCCAGCATTTT. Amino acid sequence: CASSPGDSKAQPQHF.

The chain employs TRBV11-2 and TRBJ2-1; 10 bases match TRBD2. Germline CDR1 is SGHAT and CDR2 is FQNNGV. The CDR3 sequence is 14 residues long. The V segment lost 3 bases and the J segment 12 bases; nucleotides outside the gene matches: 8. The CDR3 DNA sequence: TGTGCCAGCAGCTTTCAGAGCGGGAGGGAGGGGCAGTTCTTC. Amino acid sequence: CASSFQSGREGQFF. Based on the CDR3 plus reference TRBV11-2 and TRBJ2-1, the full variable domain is EAGVAQSPRYKIIEKRQSVAFWCNPISGHATLYWYQQILGQGPKLLIQFQNNGVVDDSQLPKDRFSAERLKGVDSTLKIQPAKLEDSAVYLCASSFQSGREGQFFGPGTRLTVL.

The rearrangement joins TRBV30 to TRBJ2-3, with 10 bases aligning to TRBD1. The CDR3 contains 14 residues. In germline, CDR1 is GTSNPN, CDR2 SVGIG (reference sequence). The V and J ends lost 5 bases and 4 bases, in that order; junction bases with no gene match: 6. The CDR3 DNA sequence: TGTGCCTGGGTTAGGGACAGGGGAGCAGATACGCAGTATTTT. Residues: CAWVRDRGADTQYF.

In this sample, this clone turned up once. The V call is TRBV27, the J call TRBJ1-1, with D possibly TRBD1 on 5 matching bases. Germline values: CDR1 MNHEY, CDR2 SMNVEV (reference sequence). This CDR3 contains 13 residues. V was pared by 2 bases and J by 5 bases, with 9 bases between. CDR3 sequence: CASSLARGTEAFF. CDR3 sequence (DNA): TGTGCCAGCAGTTTAGCCCGGGGGACTGAAGCTTTCTTT.

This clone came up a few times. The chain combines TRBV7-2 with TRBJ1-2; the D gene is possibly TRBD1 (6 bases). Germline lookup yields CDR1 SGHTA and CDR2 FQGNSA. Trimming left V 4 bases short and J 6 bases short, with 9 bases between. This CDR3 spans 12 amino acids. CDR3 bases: TGTGCCAGCAGCTCTACAGGGCATGGCTACACCTTC. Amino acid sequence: CASSSTGHGYTF.

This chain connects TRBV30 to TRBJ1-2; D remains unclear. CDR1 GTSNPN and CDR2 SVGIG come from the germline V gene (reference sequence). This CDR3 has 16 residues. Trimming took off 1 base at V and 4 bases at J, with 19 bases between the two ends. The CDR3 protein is CAWSAKTSGGSYGYTF. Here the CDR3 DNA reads TGTGCCTGGAGTGCTAAAACAAGCGGAGGCTCCTATGGCTACACCTTC.

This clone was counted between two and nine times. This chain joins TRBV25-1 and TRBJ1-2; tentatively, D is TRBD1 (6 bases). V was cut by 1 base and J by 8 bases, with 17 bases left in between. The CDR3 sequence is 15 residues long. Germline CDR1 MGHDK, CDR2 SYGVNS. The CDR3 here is CASSESVWGGFGYTF. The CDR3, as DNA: TGTGCCAGCAGTGAATCTGTTTGGGGGGGCTTCGGCTACACCTTC.

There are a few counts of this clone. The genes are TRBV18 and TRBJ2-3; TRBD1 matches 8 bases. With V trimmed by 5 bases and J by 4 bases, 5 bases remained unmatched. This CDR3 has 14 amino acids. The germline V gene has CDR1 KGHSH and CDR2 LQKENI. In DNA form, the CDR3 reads TGTGCCAGCTCATCAGGACAGGGCCCAGATACGCAGTATTTT. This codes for CASSSGQGPDTQYF.

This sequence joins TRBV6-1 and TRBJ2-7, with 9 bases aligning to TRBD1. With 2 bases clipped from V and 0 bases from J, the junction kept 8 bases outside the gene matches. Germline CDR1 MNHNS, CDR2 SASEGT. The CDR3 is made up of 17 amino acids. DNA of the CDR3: TGTGCCAGCAGTGAAAGGGGGGACAGGGCCGCCTCCTACGAGCAGTACTTC. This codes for CASSERGDRAASYEQYF.

The CDR3 region is CASTRGLAASSYNEQFF. CDR3 DNA sequence: TGTGCCAGCACCCGGGGGCTAGCGGCCAGCTCCTACAATGAGCAGTTCTTC. The chain links TRBV9 to TRBJ2-1; D may be TRBD2 (7 bases). Looked up from germline, CDR1 is SGDLS and CDR2 is YYNGEE. The V and J ends lost 6 bases and 0 bases respectively, with 19 bases between them. This CDR3 is built from 17 residues.

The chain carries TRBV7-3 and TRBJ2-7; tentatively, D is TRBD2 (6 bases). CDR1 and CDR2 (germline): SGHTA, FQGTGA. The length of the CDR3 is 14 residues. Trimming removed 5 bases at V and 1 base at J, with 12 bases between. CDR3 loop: CASSPGSGSYEQYF. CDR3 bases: TGTGCCAGCAGCCCCGGGAGCGGGTCCTACGAGCAGTACTTC.

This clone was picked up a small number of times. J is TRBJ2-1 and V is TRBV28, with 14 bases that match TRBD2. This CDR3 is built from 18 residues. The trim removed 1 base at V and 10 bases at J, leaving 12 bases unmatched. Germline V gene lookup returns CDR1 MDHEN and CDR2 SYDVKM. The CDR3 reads CASSLSRTGGLAGAEQFF. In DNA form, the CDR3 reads TGTGCCAGCAGTTTATCCCGGACAGGGGGACTAGCGGGAGCCGAGCAGTTCTTC.

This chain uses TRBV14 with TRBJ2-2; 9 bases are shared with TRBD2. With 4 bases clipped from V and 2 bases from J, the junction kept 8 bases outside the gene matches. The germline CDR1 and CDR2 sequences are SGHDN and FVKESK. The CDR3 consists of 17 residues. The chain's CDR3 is CASSRSILAGNTGELFF. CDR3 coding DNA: TGTGCCAGCAGCCGCAGTATCCTAGCGGGAAACACCGGGGAGCTGTTTTTT.

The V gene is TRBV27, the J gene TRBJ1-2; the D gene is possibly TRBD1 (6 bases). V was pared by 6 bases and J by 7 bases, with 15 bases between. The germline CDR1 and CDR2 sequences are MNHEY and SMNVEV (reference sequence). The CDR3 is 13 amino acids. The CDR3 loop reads CASRGGGAGGYTF. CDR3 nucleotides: TGTGCCAGCAGAGGGGGTGGGGCGGGTGGCTACACCTTC.

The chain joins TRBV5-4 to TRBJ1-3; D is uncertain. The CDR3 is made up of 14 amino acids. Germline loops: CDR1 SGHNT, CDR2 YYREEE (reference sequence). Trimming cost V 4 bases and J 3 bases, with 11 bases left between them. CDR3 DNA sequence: TGTGCCAGCAGCCCGGGTGGTAATGGAAACACCATATATTTT. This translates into CASSPGGNGNTIYF. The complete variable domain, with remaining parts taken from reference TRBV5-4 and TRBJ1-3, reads ETGVTQSPTHLIKTRGQQVTLRCSSQSGHNTVSWYQQALGQGPQFIFQYYREEENGRGNFPPRFSGLQFPNYSSELNVNALELDDSALYLCASSPGGNGNTIYFGEGSWLTVV.